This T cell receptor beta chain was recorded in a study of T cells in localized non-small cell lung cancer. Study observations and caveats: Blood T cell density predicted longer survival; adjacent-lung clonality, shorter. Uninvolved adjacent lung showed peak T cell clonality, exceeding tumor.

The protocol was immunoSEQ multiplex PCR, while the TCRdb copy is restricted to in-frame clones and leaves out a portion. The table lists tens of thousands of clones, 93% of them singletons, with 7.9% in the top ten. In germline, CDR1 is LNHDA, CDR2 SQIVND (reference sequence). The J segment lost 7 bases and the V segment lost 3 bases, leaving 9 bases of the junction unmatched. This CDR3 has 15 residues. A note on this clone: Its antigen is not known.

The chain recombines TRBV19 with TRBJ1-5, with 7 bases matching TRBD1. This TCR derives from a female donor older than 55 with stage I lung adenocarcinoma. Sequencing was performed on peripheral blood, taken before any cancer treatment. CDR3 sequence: CASSIRTGLGQPQHF. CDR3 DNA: TGTGCCAGTAGTATCCGGACAGGTCTCGGGCAGCCCCAGCATTTT.